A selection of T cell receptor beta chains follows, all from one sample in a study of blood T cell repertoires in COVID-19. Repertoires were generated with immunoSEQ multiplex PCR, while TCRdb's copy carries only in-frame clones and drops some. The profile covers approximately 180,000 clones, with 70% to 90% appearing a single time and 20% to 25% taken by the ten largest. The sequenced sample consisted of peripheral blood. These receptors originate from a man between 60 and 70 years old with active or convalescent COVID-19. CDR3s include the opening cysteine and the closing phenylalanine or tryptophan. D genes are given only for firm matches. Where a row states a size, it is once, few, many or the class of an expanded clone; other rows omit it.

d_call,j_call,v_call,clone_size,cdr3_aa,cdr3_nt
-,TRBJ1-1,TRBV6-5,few,CASSYGPANTEAFF,TGTGCCAGCAGTTACGGGCCGGCGAACACTGAAGCTTTCTTT
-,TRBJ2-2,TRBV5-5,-,CASSRAGASNTGELFF,TGTGCCAGCAGCCGGGCGGGGGCCTCGAACACCGGGGAGCTGTTTTTT
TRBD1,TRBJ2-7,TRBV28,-,CASTPGDRGGEQYF,TGTGCCAGCACCCCAGGGGACAGGGGTGGAGAGCAGTACTTC
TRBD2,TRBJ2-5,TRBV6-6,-,CATKGGGGAETQYF,TGTGCCACAAAAGGAGGCGGGGGGGCAGAGACCCAGTACTTC
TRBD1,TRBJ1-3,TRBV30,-,CAWRITGGSGNTIYF,TGTGCCTGGAGGATAACAGGGGGATCTGGAAACACCATATATTTT
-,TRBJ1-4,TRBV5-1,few,CASSLESYNEKLFF,TGCGCCAGCAGCTTGGAGTCCTATAATGAAAAACTGTTTTTT
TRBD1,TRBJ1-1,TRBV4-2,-,CASSQDRTGMNTEAFF,TGTGCCAGCAGCCAAGATCGGACAGGAATGAACACTGAAGCTTTCTTT
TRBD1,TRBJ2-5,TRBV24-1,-,CATSSNRGQETQYF,TGTGCCACCAGTAGTAACAGGGGGCAAGAGACCCAGTACTTC
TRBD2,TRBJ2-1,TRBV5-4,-,CASSRGTSVEQFF,TGTGCCAGCAGCCGTGGGACTAGCGTTGAGCAGTTCTTC
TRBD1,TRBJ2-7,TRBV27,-,CASRNTGGTIYEQYF,TGTGCCAGCAGGAATACAGGGGGTACGATCTACGAGCAGTACTTC
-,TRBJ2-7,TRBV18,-,CASSPGLEYEQYF,TGTGCCAGCTCACCTGGACTGGAATACGAGCAGTACTTC
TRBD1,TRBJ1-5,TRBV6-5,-,CASSPGTGDQPQHF,TGTGCCAGCAGCCCCGGGACAGGGGATCAGCCCCAGCATTTT
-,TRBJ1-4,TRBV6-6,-,CASSYSGKEANEKLFF,TGTGCCAGCAGTTACTCCGGGAAAGAGGCTAATGAAAAACTGTTTTTT
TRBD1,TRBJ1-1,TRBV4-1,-,CASSQTVNRDSEAFF,TGCGCCAGCAGCCAAACCGTAAACCGGGACAGTGAAGCTTTCTTT
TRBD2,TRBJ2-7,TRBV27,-,CASSFTSGGAPLGEQYF,TGTGCCAGCAGTTTCACTAGCGGGGGGGCTCCATTAGGGGAGCAGTACTTC
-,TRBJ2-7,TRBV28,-,CASSFSGGEQYF,TGTGCCAGCAGTTTTTCCGGAGGTGAGCAGTACTTC
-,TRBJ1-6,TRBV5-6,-,CASSLPSSYNSPLHF,TGTGCCAGCAGCTTGCCGAGCTCCTATAATTCACCCCTCCACTTT
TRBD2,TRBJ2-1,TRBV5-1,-,CASTETSGGAGEQFF,TGCGCCAGCACCGAGACTAGCGGGGGGGCCGGTGAGCAGTTCTTC
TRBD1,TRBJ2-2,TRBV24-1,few,CATSDSGGHTGELFF,TGTGCCACCAGTGATTCAGGGGGCCACACCGGGGAGCTGTTTTTT
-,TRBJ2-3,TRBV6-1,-,CASSEVRGNTQYF,TGTGCCAGCAGTGAAGTAAGGGGGAATACGCAGTATTTT
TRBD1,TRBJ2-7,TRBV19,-,CASSTEGQGYEQYF,TGTGCCAGTAGTACCGAGGGACAGGGCTACGAGCAGTACTTC
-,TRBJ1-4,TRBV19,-,CASSMRGATNEKLFF,TGTGCCAGTAGTATGCGTGGTGCAACTAATGAAAAACTGTTTTTT
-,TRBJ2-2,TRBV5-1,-,CASSPAIRFAGELFF,TGCGCCAGCAGCCCGGCAATCAGGTTCGCCGGGGAGCTGTTTTTT
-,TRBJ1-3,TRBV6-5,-,CASSPDRTSGNTIYF,TGTGCCAGCAGTCCTGACAGAACCTCTGGAAACACCATATATTTT
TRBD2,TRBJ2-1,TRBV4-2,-,CASSQRASGGHEQFF,TGTGCCAGCAGCCAAAGGGCTAGCGGGGGCCATGAGCAGTTCTTC